Each of the 28 T cell receptor beta chains below was sequenced from the same sample in a study of patients and donors after allogeneic stem cell transplantation. TCRdb processed the RT-PCR reads anew with MiXCR; each CDR3 protein has one entry. The table records about 200,000 distinct CDR3 sequences, 41% of them present only once. The specimen was blood, either unsorted or a sorted T cell fraction (not recorded which). All receptors come from a human donor who was either an allogeneic HSCT recipient or a stem cell or donor lymphocyte infusion donor (not recorded which). It is not recorded whose cells these are; they may come from a transplant donor.

The chain recombines TRBV9 with TRBJ2-1; TRBD2 aligns across 8 bases. CDR1 is SGDLS and CDR2 is YYNGEE in the germline V gene. The CDR3 loop spans 15 amino acids. V shed 2 bases and J 3 bases; nucleotides not matched to a gene: 4. In nucleotides, the CDR3 is TGTGCCAGCAGCGTCGGGAGGGCCGGCTACAATGAGCAGTTCTTC. Protein: CASSVGRAGYNEQFF.

The chain joins TRBV27 to TRBJ2-5; D may be TRBD1 or TRBD2 (7 bases each). The ends were cut back, 8 bases at V and 5 bases at J, with 18 bases in the middle. Germline values: CDR1 MNHEY, CDR2 SMNVEV (reference sequence). This CDR3 is built from 14 residues. The CDR3 DNA sequence: TGTGCCAGCCAGACAGGGATGCGGGAGGAGACCCAGTACTTC. It translates to CASQTGMREETQYF.

This clonotype showed up just a few times. The genes are TRBV6-5 and TRBJ1-1; the D gene is possibly TRBD1 (6 bases). The V and J ends lost 8 bases and 5 bases respectively, with 15 bases between them. CDR3 length: 13 amino acids. Per germline, CDR1 MNHEY and CDR2 SVGAGI. The CDR3 spells CASRRGFGTEAFF. The CDR3 nucleotides are TGTGCCAGCCGGAGGGGGTTCGGGACTGAAGCTTTCTTT.

The chain combines TRBV27 with TRBJ2-3, with 9 bases aligning to TRBD2. J was trimmed by 0 bases and V by 6 bases; bases with no gene match: 4. The CDR3 loop spans 15 amino acids. The V gene's germline CDR1 is MNHEY and CDR2 SMNVEV (reference sequence). The CDR3 loop is CASSRSGSSTDTQYF. As DNA, the CDR3 is TGTGCCAGCAGCCGTAGCGGGAGTAGCACAGATACGCAGTATTTT.

The rearrangement uses TRBV28 and TRBJ2-5; a possible D gene is TRBD1 (6 bases). The germline V gene encodes CDR1 MDHEN and CDR2 SYDVKM. The CDR3 covers 15 residues. Trimming cost V 4 bases and J 2 bases, with 14 bases left between them. CDR3 amino acids: CASSYGQRLQETQYF. The CDR3 nucleotides read TGTGCCAGCAGTTATGGACAGAGATTACAAGAGACCCAGTACTTC.

The gene calls are TRBV5-1 and TRBJ1-1, with 8 nucleotides matching TRBD1. With V trimmed by 1 base and J by 5 bases, 10 bases remained unmatched. Per germline, CDR1 SGHRS and CDR2 YFSETQ. The CDR3 totals 16 residues. The CDR3 sequence is CASSLSGQGARTEAFF. The DNA of the CDR3 is TGCGCCAGCAGCTTGTCGGGGCAGGGGGCAAGGACTGAAGCTTTCTTT.

The V call is TRBV6-6, the J call TRBJ2-7, with 12 bases aligning to TRBD2. J was trimmed by 3 bases and V by 6 bases; bases with no gene match: 9. The CDR3 covers 16 residues. Per the germline V gene, CDR1 is MNHNY and CDR2 is SVGAGI (reference sequence). The CDR3: CASSHLAGGPHYEQYF. CDR3 nucleotides: TGTGCCAGCAGCCACCTAGCGGGAGGGCCCCACTACGAGCAGTACTTC.

V gene TRBV6-2 or TRBV6-3 combines with J gene TRBJ2-1, with a possible D match to TRBD2 (5 bases). Trimming took 5 bases from V and 2 from J, leaving 13 bases between them. From germline, CDR1 is MNHEY and CDR2 SVGEGT. The CDR3 is 15 residues long. The DNA for the CDR3 is TGTGCCAGCAGTCCTATTAACGGGGCCTACAATGAGCAGTTCTTC. As protein: CASSPINGAYNEQFF.

The genes are TRBV20-1 and TRBJ1-2, with unresolved D. Trimming removed 2 bases at V and 5 bases at J, with 15 bases between. The germline CDR1 and CDR2 sequences are DFQATT and SNEGSKA (reference sequence). The CDR3 is made up of 14 amino acids. The chain's CDR3 is CSARMTDGLYGYTF. CDR3 nucleotide sequence: TGCAGTGCTAGAATGACGGACGGCCTGTATGGCTACACCTTC.

This clonotype appeared a few times. The chain recombines TRBV2 with TRBJ1-4; 7 positions agree with TRBD1. Germline lookup yields CDR1 SNHLY and CDR2 FYNNEI. Unmatched junction bases numbered 7, after V lost 4 bases and J lost 5 bases. The CDR3 is 15 amino acids. DNA for the CDR3: TGTGCCAGCAGTGTTGACGGACAGGCCAATGAAAAACTGTTTTTT. Translation gives CASSVDGQANEKLFF.

The V call is TRBV9, the J call TRBJ1-4; D gene unclear. The CDR3 is 14 amino acids. CDR1 is SGDLS, CDR2 YYNGEE, per germline. V lost 0 bases to trimming and J lost 3 bases, with 6 bases between them. This CDR3 is CASSVAGANEKLFF. The CDR3 coding sequence is TGTGCCAGCAGCGTAGCAGGTGCTAATGAAAAACTGTTTTTT.

This clonotype was found a few times. The chain carries TRBV5-5 and TRBJ2-1, with D possibly being TRBD2 (8 bases). CDR1 is SGHKS and CDR2 is YYEKEE in the germline V gene (reference sequence). Trimming removed 4 bases at V and 8 bases at J, with 22 bases between. This CDR3 is 16 amino acids long. CDR3 DNA sequence: TGTGCCAGCAGCGTCGGTCCGGGACTAGGGGGCGATGAGCAGTTCTTC. This gives the protein CASSVGPGLGGDEQFF. The whole variable domain, filled in from reference TRBV5-5 and TRBJ2-1, reads DAGVTQSPTHLIKTRGQQVTLRCSPISGHKSVSWYQQVLGQGPQFIFQYYEKEERGRGNFPDRFSARQFPNYSSELNVNALLLGDSALYLCASSVGPGLGGDEQFFGPGTRLTVL.

The chain employs TRBV4-1 and TRBJ2-1; the D gene is possibly TRBD2 (5 bases). Germline lookup yields CDR1 MGHRA and CDR2 YSYEKL. The CDR3 contains 17 residues. The V and J ends lost 2 bases and 2 bases respectively, with 16 bases between them. The CDR3 DNA reads TGCGCCAGCAGCCAAACATTTACTAGGGCCGCCTACAATGAGCAGTTCTTC. Its translation: CASSQTFTRAAYNEQFF.

This clonotype was detected a few times. The rearrangement uses TRBV25-1 and TRBJ1-1, with a possible D match to TRBD1 (5 bases). Trimming took 2 bases from V and 0 from J, leaving 10 bases between them. Germline V gives CDR1 MGHDK, CDR2 SYGVNS. The CDR3 length is 15 residues. The CDR3: CASSEKGLLNTEAFF. The CDR3 coding sequence is TGTGCCAGCAGTGAAAAGGGACTATTGAACACTGAAGCTTTCTTT.

This clonotype has just a few counts. Relative to the germline gene, one junction end is altered; a read error may explain this. J is TRBJ1-5 and V is TRBV24-1; D is unclear. Germline V CDR1 and CDR2: KGHDR, SFDVKD. This CDR3 comprises 13 residues. The CDR3 sequence is CATSEEQNQRQHF. CDR3 coding DNA: TGTGCCACCAGTGAGGAACAGAATCAGCGCCAGCATTTT.

This clonotype has more than one count but fewer than ten. The CDR3 coding sequence is TGTGCCAGCAGCTCCCTGGGCGCGCCGACTAATGAAAAACTGTTTTTT. Amino acid sequence: CASSSLGAPTNEKLFF. The rearrangement joins TRBV7-9 to TRBJ1-4, with D unresolved. Germline lookup yields CDR1 SEHNR and CDR2 FQNEAQ (reference sequence). The CDR3 covers 16 residues. Deletions cut 4 bases from V and 2 bases from J, with 14 bases between. The full variable domain, rest sourced from reference TRBV7-9 and TRBJ1-4, is DTGVSQNPRHKITKRGQNVTFRCDPISEHNRLYWYRQTLGQGPEFLTYFQNEAQLEKSRLLSDRFSAERPKGSFSTLEIQRTEQGDSAMYLCASSSLGAPTNEKLFFGSGTQLSVL.

The rearrangement links TRBV6-5 to TRBJ1-2; D may be TRBD1 (5 bases). V lost 0 bases and J 1 base, leaving 12 bases between the germline ends. The V gene's germline CDR1 is MNHEY and CDR2 SVGAGI. This CDR3 is 16 amino acids long. The CDR3: CASSYSTGQFNYGYTF. The CDR3, as DNA: TGTGCCAGCAGTTACTCAACAGGACAATTTAACTATGGCTACACCTTC.

This chain joins TRBV29-1 and TRBJ1-2; no clear D gene. Germline V gene sequence: CDR1 SQVTM, CDR2 ANQGSEA. V was shortened by 7 bases and J by 8 bases, with 11 bases between the two germline ends. The CDR3 covers 10 residues. The CDR3 region is CSGLGEGYTF. CDR3 bases: TGCAGCGGCCTCGGGGAAGGCTACACCTTC. The full variable domain, in which reference TRBV29-1 and TRBJ1-2 provide the parts outside the CDR3, is SAVISQKPSRDICQRGTSLTIQCQVDSQVTMMFWYRQQPGQSLTLIATANQGSEATYESGFVIDKFPISRPNLTFSTLTVSNMSPEDSSIYLCSGLGEGYTFGSGTRLTVV.

This clonotype occurred a few times. CDR3 sequence (DNA): TGCAGTGCTAGCCTTTCCCTCGAGCAGTACTTC. This encodes CSASLSLEQYF. V and J are TRBV20-1 and TRBJ2-7; D unresolved. The CDR3 totals 11 residues. Trimming left V 3 bases short and J 6 bases short, with 9 bases between. The germline CDR1 and CDR2 sequences are DFQATT and SNEGSKA (reference sequence).

This clonotype appeared a few times. The rearrangement uses TRBV29-1 and TRBJ2-2; possible D gene TRBD1, 6 bases. The CDR3 runs to 15 residues. Germline assignment: CDR1 SQVTM and CDR2 ANQGSEA. V dropped 1 base and J dropped 6 bases, with 15 bases sitting between them. This CDR3 reads CSVEGGQGRAGELFF. The CDR3 DNA sequence: TGCAGCGTTGAAGGCGGGCAGGGGCGGGCCGGGGAGCTGTTTTTT.

V usage is TRBV7-2 and J usage is TRBJ1-1; D is uncertain. The ends were cut back, 7 bases at V and 6 bases at J, with 18 bases in the middle. From germline, CDR1 is SGHTA and CDR2 FQGNSA. The CDR3 runs to 14 residues. The CDR3: CASIASPLDAEAFF. CDR3 nucleotides: TGTGCCAGCATCGCAAGCCCTCTCGACGCTGAAGCTTTCTTT.

V is TRBV7-2 and J is TRBJ1-2; no definite D call. The V end was cut by 6 bases, the J end by 6 bases, with 14 bases between. Germline V lookup: CDR1 SGHTA, CDR2 FQGNSA. There are 13 residues in the CDR3. In DNA, the CDR3 is TGTGCCAGCAGTTCCTGGGAAGGCAATGGCTACACCTTC. This codes for CASSSWEGNGYTF.

A few counts support this clonotype. The V and J genes are TRBV23-1 and TRBJ2-7; no firm D call. TRBV23-1 is an ORF, and what it does is uncertain. There are 14 residues in the CDR3. Trimming pared 3 bases from V and 3 bases from J, leaving 12 bases between. CDR3 region: CASSHCPPVYEQYF. In DNA form, the CDR3 reads TGCGCCAGCAGTCATTGCCCGCCAGTCTACGAGCAGTACTTC.

V gene TRBV11-3 combines with J gene TRBJ1-1; tentatively, D is TRBD1 (6 bases). V was cut by 0 bases and J by 0 bases, with 8 bases left in between. The CDR3 totals 15 residues. The V gene's germline CDR1 is SGHNT and CDR2 YENEEA. For the CDR3, the DNA is TGTGCCAGCAGCTTAGATGGACAGCTGAACACTGAAGCTTTCTTT. As protein: CASSLDGQLNTEAFF.

V is TRBV6-5 and J is TRBJ1-5; 7 bases match TRBD1. The CDR3 runs 13 residues. The V gene end was trimmed by 6 bases and the J gene end by 5 bases; junction bases not matched to a gene: 4. Germline CDR1 and CDR2: MNHEY and SVGAGI. CDR3 sequence (DNA): TGTGCCAGCAGCTCGCAGGGGGATCAGCCCCAGCATTTT. Protein sequence: CASSSQGDQPQHF.

The sample holds a few counts of this clonotype. This chain uses TRBV6-5 with TRBJ1-1; D is uncertain. Germline values: CDR1 MNHEY, CDR2 SVGAGI. V lost 2 bases to trimming and J lost 4 bases, with 8 bases between them. This CDR3 has 13 amino acids. CDR3 nucleotides: TGTGCCAGCAGTTACGGAGGTGTCACTGAAGCTTTCTTT. This gives the protein CASSYGGVTEAFF.

The chain links TRBV29-1 to TRBJ1-1, with 11 bases that match TRBD1. CDR3 length: 14 residues. V lost 6 bases to trimming and J lost 2 bases; unmatched junction nucleotides: 5. Germline values: CDR1 SQVTM, CDR2 ANQGSEA. The CDR3 DNA is TGCAGCGTGGGACAGGGGGTTGGAAACACTGAAGCTTTCTTT. Translation gives CSVGQGVGNTEAFF.

This clonotype has just a few counts. The V call is TRBV12-3 or TRBV12-4, the J call TRBJ1-2; D may be TRBD1 (6 bases). The CDR3 totals 14 residues. V lost 8 bases, J lost 4 bases, and 17 bases lay in between. The DNA for the CDR3 is TGTGCCAGCGCCTTCGCGGGGGCGGGCTATGGCTACACCTTC. Its protein is CASAFAGAGYGYTF.